Each of the 29 T cell receptor beta chains below was sequenced from the same sample in a study of Tregs in tolerant kidney transplant recipients (dated by TCRdb to the late 2010s). Library preparation was by the immunoSEQ multiplex PCR assay. As stored in TCRdb, this immuneACCESS dataset retains in-frame rearrangements with V and J assigned. A fraction of the clones does not appear; measured against another copy, unresolved V genes explain less than half of the discrepancy, and the remainder lacks a known reason. The sample has roughly 80,000 clones on record, around 93% of them singletons. Of the sample, 0.34% is held by the ten largest clones. The meaning of the sample's time point label: blood sample drawn before combined kidney and bone marrow transplant. The source material was Tregs from blood, sampled before the transplant. Source of these receptors: a human donor who received a combined kidney and bone marrow transplant.

The chain has TRBV9 and TRBJ2-3; TRBD2 is a possible D gene (6 bases). Looked up from germline, CDR1 is SGDLS and CDR2 is YYNGEE. This CDR3 is 14 amino acids long. V was trimmed by 0 bases and J by 5 bases, leaving 10 bases between them. CDR3 amino acids: CASSVGPGVDTQYF. The CDR3 DNA sequence: TGTGCCAGCAGCGTAGGCCCGGGAGTAGATACGCAGTATTTT.

The chain is built from TRBV5-5 and TRBJ1-4; no firm D call. This CDR3 has 13 residues. Germline CDR1 SGHKS, CDR2 YYEKEE (reference sequence). V lost 0 bases to trimming and J lost 8 bases, with 8 bases between them. CDR3 nucleotides: TGTGCCAGCAGCTTGGGGATGAACGAAAAACTGTTTTTT. It is translated as CASSLGMNEKLFF.

The rearrangement joins TRBV10-3 to TRBJ2-3, with 9 bases matching TRBD1. V was pared by 4 bases and J by 1 base, with 0 bases of the junction left unmatched. This CDR3 has 14 amino acids. Germline V CDR1 and CDR2: ENHRY, SYGVKD. The CDR3 reads CAISGTGGTDTQYF. Here the CDR3 DNA reads TGTGCCATCAGTGGGACAGGGGGCACAGATACGCAGTATTTT.

The chain has TRBV28 and TRBJ1-4; D uncertain. The germline gives CDR1 MDHEN, CDR2 SYDVKM. V dropped 4 bases and J dropped 0 bases, with 6 bases sitting between them. The CDR3 sequence is 14 residues long. CDR3 coding DNA: TGTGCCAGCAGTTCACAGTCAACTAATGAAAAACTGTTTTTT. Its protein is CASSSQSTNEKLFF.

The rearrangement links TRBV6-6 to TRBJ2-2, with 11 bases matching TRBD1. J gave up 3 bases and V 6 bases, and 0 bases lay outside the gene matches. Germline CDR1 reads MNHNY; CDR2 reads SVGAGI (reference sequence). The CDR3 loop spans 14 amino acids. The CDR3 bases are TGTGCCAGCAGGGACAGGGGGCACACCGGGGAGCTGTTTTTT. Encoded protein: CASRDRGHTGELFF.

The CDR3 loop reads CASSHSWRGNEQFF. The CDR3 nucleotides are TGTGCCAGCAGCCACTCCTGGCGCGGGAATGAGCAGTTCTTC. The rearrangement uses TRBV5-6 and TRBJ2-1; D might be TRBD2 (5 bases). Germline values: CDR1 SGHDT, CDR2 YYEEEE. V was pared by 4 bases and J by 7 bases, with 15 bases between. The length of the CDR3 is 14 residues.

This clone occurred once. The gene calls are TRBV2 and TRBJ2-2; D possibly corresponds to TRBD2 (6 bases). CDR1 and CDR2 from the germline V gene are SNHLY and FYNNEI. The length of the CDR3 is 16 residues. V was clipped by 4 bases and J by 3 bases, with 15 bases between them. In DNA, the CDR3 is TGTGCCAGCAGTGGAGCCCCGGGGACTTACACCGGGGAGCTGTTTTTT. Protein sequence: CASSGAPGTYTGELFF. Looking up the rest from reference TRBV2 and TRBJ2-2 gives the full variable domain: EPEVTQTPSHQVTQMGQEVILRCVPISNHLYFYWYRQILGQKVEFLVSFYNNEISEKSEIFDDQFSVERPDGSNFTLKIRSTKLEDSAMYFCASSGAPGTYTGELFFGEGSRLTVL.

A few counts support this clone. V usage is TRBV10-1 and J usage is TRBJ1-2; D might be TRBD1 (5 bases). The CDR3 consists of 12 residues. The V and J ends lost 6 bases and 12 bases respectively, with 17 bases between them. The germline V gene has CDR1 WNHNN and CDR2 SYGVQD (reference sequence). The CDR3 region has the DNA TGCGCCAGCAGGGTCGTAGAGGGGCTCGACACCTTC. Its translation: CASRVVEGLDTF.

The genes are TRBV6-5 and TRBJ2-3; D call uncertain. The CDR3 has 13 amino acids. Germline CDR1 is MNHEY and CDR2 is SVGAGI. Trimming took 4 bases from V and 2 from J, leaving 7 bases between them. The CDR3 reads CASSFLFTDTQYF. CDR3 nucleotide sequence: TGTGCCAGCAGTTTTTTGTTCACAGATACGCAGTATTTT.

The chain has TRBV28 and TRBJ2-3, with 11 nucleotides matching TRBD2. Germline V gene lookup returns CDR1 MDHEN and CDR2 SYDVKM. V was pared by 8 bases and J by 1 base, with 2 bases of the junction left unmatched. The CDR3 loop spans 14 amino acids. CDR3 region: CASGTSGGTDTQYF. DNA for the CDR3: TGTGCCAGCGGGACTAGCGGAGGCACAGATACGCAGTATTTT.

The J gene is TRBJ2-2, the V gene TRBV30; TRBD2 matches 10 bases. The J segment lost 4 bases and the V segment lost 7 bases, leaving 6 bases of the junction unmatched. Per germline, CDR1 GTSNPN and CDR2 SVGIG (reference sequence). The CDR3 totals 14 residues. The CDR3 region has the DNA TGTGCCTTTTCGAGCGGGAGGGCCACCGGGGAGCTGTTTTTT. Protein sequence: CAFSSGRATGELFF.

The CDR3 sequence is CASRTSGSYEQYF. CDR3 nucleotide sequence: TGTGCCAGCAGGACTAGCGGGTCGTACGAGCAGTACTTC. This sequence joins TRBV6-5 and TRBJ2-7; 10 bases line up with TRBD2. Germline lookup yields CDR1 MNHEY and CDR2 SVGAGI. The CDR3 consists of 13 residues. Trimming removed 6 bases from V and 4 bases from J; junction bases left unmatched: 3.

The rearrangement links TRBV18 to TRBJ2-1; possible D gene TRBD2, 6 bases. Germline CDR1 KGHSH, CDR2 LQKENI. The CDR3 has 16 amino acids. V lost 3 bases and J lost 3, with 15 bases in between. This chain's CDR3 is CASSPMGGTGYNEQFF. CDR3 nucleotide sequence: TGTGCCAGCTCACCTATGGGAGGAACGGGCTACAATGAGCAGTTCTTC.

The V gene is TRBV11-2, the J gene TRBJ2-1; 12 nucleotides agree with TRBD2. Germline V lookup: CDR1 SGHAT, CDR2 FQNNGV. The CDR3 loop spans 19 amino acids. V dropped 0 bases and J dropped 4; count of bases not matched to a gene: 10. Here the CDR3 DNA reads TGTGCCAGCAGCTTAGATACGGGGCTAGCGGGAGGGCTGTACAATGAGCAGTTCTTC. This encodes CASSLDTGLAGGLYNEQFF.

The chain couples TRBV2 to TRBJ2-5, with D possibly being TRBD2 (6 bases). There are 13 residues in the CDR3. Trimming left V 7 bases short and J 2 bases short, with 11 bases between. Germline values: CDR1 SNHLY, CDR2 FYNNEI. As DNA, the CDR3 is TGTGCCAGCAAGGGACTTCTACAAGAGACCCAGTACTTC. As protein: CASKGLLQETQYF. Full variable domain (rest looked up from reference TRBV2 and TRBJ2-5): EPEVTQTPSHQVTQMGQEVILRCVPISNHLYFYWYRQILGQKVEFLVSFYNNEISEKSEIFDDQFSVERPDGSNFTLKIRSTKLEDSAMYFCASKGLLQETQYFGPGTRLLVL.

CDR3 DNA: TGTGCCAGCAGTTACCGTTACGGGGACAGTCCCTACGAGCAGTACTTC. This gives the protein CASSYRYGDSPYEQYF. The J gene is TRBJ2-7, the V gene TRBV6-5, with 7 bases identical to TRBD1. The CDR3 sequence is 16 residues long. In germline, CDR1 is MNHEY, CDR2 SVGAGI. J was trimmed by 2 bases and V by 2 bases; bases with no gene match: 9.

The V gene is TRBV5-4, the J gene TRBJ2-7; 12 bases line up with TRBD2. The CDR3 spans 15 residues. J was trimmed by 5 bases and V by 3 bases; bases with no gene match: 6. Germline-derived CDR1 and CDR2 are SGHNT and YYREEE (reference sequence). The CDR3 sequence: CASSSSGRAVNEQYF. DNA of the CDR3: TGTGCCAGCAGCTCTAGCGGGAGGGCCGTGAACGAGCAGTACTTC.

The V gene is TRBV28, the J gene TRBJ1-4; 9 bases map to TRBD1. The CDR3 length is 16 residues. Per the germline V gene, CDR1 is MDHEN and CDR2 is SYDVKM. With V trimmed by 3 bases and J by 7 bases, 9 bases remained unmatched. The CDR3 region is CASSFDGTGRAEKLFF. In DNA, the CDR3 is TGTGCCAGCAGTTTTGATGGGACAGGGCGGGCTGAAAAACTGTTTTTT.

J is TRBJ1-2 and V is TRBV10-3; D might be TRBD1 (6 bases). The CDR3 totals 15 residues. The V gene's germline CDR1 is ENHRY and CDR2 SYGVKD. Trimming took off 0 bases at V and 4 bases at J, with 12 bases between the two ends. The DNA of the CDR3 is TGTGCCATCAGTGAGTCTGGAGGACAGAGCTATGGCTACACCTTC. It yields the protein CAISESGGQSYGYTF.

To note about this clone: Other DNA sequences from this sample encode an identical CDR3 as well. The CDR3 is CASSFPGSGQGLEQYF. DNA of the CDR3: TGTGCCAGCAGCTTCCCAGGGAGTGGACAGGGGCTCGAGCAGTACTTC. This chain links TRBV11-2 with TRBJ2-7, with 9 bases fitting TRBD1. The V segment lost 3 bases and the J segment 6 bases; nucleotides outside the gene matches: 12. From germline, CDR1 is SGHAT and CDR2 FQNNGV. The CDR3 runs to 16 residues.

The rearrangement joins TRBV6-5 to TRBJ2-4; TRBD2 aligns across 7 bases. This CDR3 is built from 16 residues. Germline V gene sequence: CDR1 MNHEY, CDR2 SVGAGI. V trimming: 0 bases; J trimming: 0 bases; junction bases outside the gene matches: 2. CDR3 protein: CASSYSLAVAKNIQYF. In DNA, the CDR3 is TGTGCCAGCAGTTACTCGCTAGCGGTAGCCAAAAACATTCAGTACTTC.

The chain has TRBV4-3 and TRBJ1-1; D is possibly TRBD1 (5 bases). There are 14 residues in the CDR3. Germline V lookup: CDR1 LGHNA, CDR2 YSLEER. Trimming cost V 1 base and J 6 bases, with 12 bases left between them. In DNA, the CDR3 is TGCGCCAGCAGCCAAGCCGCAGGGAAACCTGAAGCTTTCTTT. Residues: CASSQAAGKPEAFF.

This chain joins TRBV14 and TRBJ2-3; 8 bases align to TRBD2. The CDR3 runs 20 residues. Germline V CDR1 and CDR2: SGHDN, FVKESK. Trimming cost V 0 bases and J 0 bases; bases outside gene matches: 14. The CDR3 DNA sequence: TGTGCCAGCAGCCAAGATGGCCCAGGACTAGCCCCATCCAGCACAGATACGCAGTATTTT. Protein product: CASSQDGPGLAPSSTDTQYF.

The count of this clone is one. The V call is TRBV6-6, the J call TRBJ2-3; TRBD1 aligns across 9 bases. J was trimmed by 2 bases and V by 5 bases; bases with no gene match: 8. The CDR3 has 16 residues. Germline assignment: CDR1 MNHNY and CDR2 SVGAGI (reference sequence). CDR3 sequence: CASSQGTGIFTDTQYF. For the CDR3, the DNA is TGTGCCAGCAGTCAAGGGACAGGGATTTTCACAGATACGCAGTATTTT.

This clone is a singleton in its sample. The chain employs TRBV6-1 and TRBJ2-4; D is unclear. The V gene lost 3 bases and the J gene lost 0 bases, with 6 bases spanning the gap. The CDR3 extends over 14 amino acids. Germline CDR1 is MNHNS and CDR2 is SASEGT. CDR3 nucleotides: TGTGCCAGCAGTGACTCCACAGCCAAAAACATTCAGTACTTC. This sequence encodes CASSDSTAKNIQYF.

The V and J genes are TRBV7-2 and TRBJ2-1, with D maybe TRBD1 (6 bases). V was clipped by 5 bases and J by 7 bases, with 21 bases between them. The germline gives CDR1 SGHTA, CDR2 FQGNSA. This CDR3 is built from 16 residues. The CDR3 protein is CASSDQPGHPGNEQFF. CDR3 nucleotide sequence: TGTGCCAGCAGCGACCAGCCGGGACACCCGGGGAATGAGCAGTTCTTC.

This clone was picked up one time. The rearrangement joins TRBV11-2 to TRBJ2-1; D not resolved. Trimming left V 5 bases short and J 0 bases short, with 11 bases between. CDR1 and CDR2 (germline): SGHAT, FQNNGV. CDR3 length: 15 amino acids. The CDR3 here is CASSRTVLSYNEQFF. In nucleotides, the CDR3 is TGTGCCAGCAGCCGTACGGTTCTCTCCTACAATGAGCAGTTCTTC.

The V call is TRBV4-3, the J call TRBJ2-1; D is unresolved. The CDR3 has 18 amino acids. V dropped 0 bases and J dropped 0 bases, with 15 bases sitting between them. Germline assignment: CDR1 LGHNA and CDR2 YSLEER. The CDR3 loop reads CASSQDTTIASSYNEQFF. Written as DNA, the CDR3 is TGCGCCAGCAGCCAAGATACCACGATAGCTAGCTCCTACAATGAGCAGTTCTTC.

The rearrangement uses TRBV2 and TRBJ1-2; D not certain. Between the trimmed V and J ends, which lost 6 bases and 1 base, there was a span of 6 bases. The CDR3 is 12 amino acids. Germline assignment: CDR1 SNHLY and CDR2 FYNNEI. The DNA of the CDR3 is TGTGCCAGCAGGGACCTTAACTATGGCTACACCTTC. Its translation is CASRDLNYGYTF.